Listed below are T cell receptor beta chains from one sample, sequenced in a study of blood T cell repertoires in COVID-19. Profiled with immunoSEQ multiplex PCR; TCRdb holds only in-frame clones, not every one. This table holds about 280,000 clones, around 80% found once. Specimen: PBMCs or T cells enriched from blood (not recorded which). Every receptor here comes from a man aged 40-55 years who had been exposed to COVID-19. CDR3s include the opening cysteine and the closing phenylalanine or tryptophan. A D gene is named only where the DNA matches it firmly. A clone size is listed for some rows: how often the clone was seen (once, few, many), or a class if it is expanded.

j_call | d_call | v_call | clone_size | cdr3_nt | cdr3_aa
TRBJ2-7 | NA | TRBV7-8 | NA | TGTGCCAGCAGCCCCCGGACAGTCTCCTACGAGCAGTACTTC | CASSPRTVSYEQYF
TRBJ2-5 | TRBD2 | TRBV30 | NA | TGTGCCTGGAGTGTACTCTCGGGACTACAAGAGACCCAGTACTTC | CAWSVLSGLQETQYF
TRBJ2-1 | TRBD2 | TRBV6-5 | NA | TGTGCCAGCAGTTACGACTTAGCGGGACTTTGGCAGTTCTTC | CASSYDLAGLWQFF
TRBJ2-6 | NA | TRBV30 | NA | TGTGCCTGGAGTGCCCACTACAACAGGGTTGGGGCCAACGTCCTGACTTTC | CAWSAHYNRVGANVLTF
TRBJ1-1 | NA | TRBV5-8 | NA | TGTGCCAGCAGCTTGGGGAGGGACACTGAAGCTTTCTTT | CASSLGRDTEAFF
TRBJ2-7 | TRBD1 | TRBV7-7 | NA | TGTGCTAGCAGCCCCGGGACAGTTACTTCCTACGAGCAGTACTTC | CASSPGTVTSYEQYF
TRBJ2-7 | TRBD2 | TRBV30 | NA | TGTGCCTGGAGTTTCTCTAGCGGGAAGTCGGTGCAGTACTTC | CAWSFSSGKSVQYF
TRBJ1-1 | TRBD1 | TRBV2 | NA | TGTGCCAGCGTGTCTGGACAGGGACACACTGAAGCTTTCTTT | CASVSGQGHTEAFF
TRBJ2-1 | NA | TRBV7-9 | NA | TGTGCCAGCAGCTTAGATTCCACCTACGGGAGAGGTAATGAGCAGTTCTTC | CASSLDSTYGRGNEQFF
TRBJ2-4 | TRBD1 | TRBV3-1/TRBV3-2 | NA | TGTGCCAGCAGCCAAGGAGGACAGGGGATTGCCAAAAACATTCAGTACTTC | CASSQGGQGIAKNIQYF
TRBJ2-3 | TRBD2 | TRBV20-1 | NA | TGCAGTGCTAGTTTGGCTAGCGGGAGGTCGGATACGCAGTATTTT | CSASLASGRSDTQYF
TRBJ2-7 | TRBD1 | TRBV16 | NA | TGTGCCAGCAGCCCGACAGGGGGCTCGAGCGAGCAGTACTTC | CASSPTGGSSEQYF
TRBJ1-1 | NA | TRBV3-1/TRBV3-2 | NA | TGTGCCAGCAGCCAAGTGGGGGGGAACACTGAAGCTTTCTTT | CASSQVGGNTEAFF
TRBJ2-2 | TRBD2 | TRBV7-3 | NA | TGTGCCAGCAGCTCTGGGACTAGGACCGGGGAGCTGTTTTTT | CASSSGTRTGELFF
TRBJ1-5 | NA | TRBV19 | once | TGTGCCAGTAGTATTTTGCCCGAGAATCAGCCCCAGCATTTT | CASSILPENQPQHF
TRBJ1-5 | NA | TRBV2 | NA | TGTGCCAGCAGTGAAGTTCAGGTAACCCAGCCCCAGCATTTT | CASSEVQVTQPQHF
TRBJ1-4 | NA | TRBV2 | NA | TGTGCCAGCAAGGACGGGGGGCGAAGAAAACTGTTTTTT | CASKDGGRRKLFF
TRBJ1-1 | TRBD1 | TRBV6-5 | once | TGTGCCAGCAGGCCGGGACAGGGCTTCACTGAAGCTTTCTTT | CASRPGQGFTEAFF
TRBJ2-5 | TRBD2 | TRBV27 | once | TGTGCCAGCAGTGCGGGGGGGGTTTGGGAGACCCAGTACTTC | CASSAGGVWETQYF
TRBJ1-3 | NA | TRBV24-1 | NA | TGTGCCACCAGTGTGACCCGGGACTCTGGAAACACCATATATTTT | CATSVTRDSGNTIYF
TRBJ2-7 | NA | TRBV30 | NA | TGTGCCTGGAGTATGGATTCTATTTCGGGCGAGCAGTACTTC | CAWSMDSISGEQYF
TRBJ2-1 | TRBD1 | TRBV13 | NA | TGTGCCAGCAGCCAAGACAGGGGGCGGAATGAGCAGTTCTTC | CASSQDRGRNEQFF
TRBJ2-3 | TRBD1 | TRBV3-1/TRBV3-2 | once | TGTGCCAGCAGCCCAGGGGGCTCCCCCGCAGATACGCAGTATTTT | CASSPGGSPADTQYF
TRBJ1-5 | NA | TRBV12-3/TRBV12-4 | few | TGTGCCAGCAGTCGGGATAGCAATCAGCCCCAGCATTTT | CASSRDSNQPQHF
TRBJ2-7 | TRBD2 | TRBV18 | once | TGTGCCAGCTCCGGACTAGCGGGGGTAAGCTCCTACGAGCAGTACTTC | CASSGLAGVSSYEQYF
TRBJ2-6 | NA | TRBV4-2 | NA | TGTGCCAGCAGCAACAGGGCCGGGGATGGGGCCAACGTCCTGACTTTC | CASSNRAGDGANVLTF
TRBJ1-2 | NA | TRBV18 | NA | TGTGCCAGCTCACCACCGGTCCCAGGATATGGCTACACCTTC | CASSPPVPGYGYTF
TRBJ1-5 | NA | TRBV19 | NA | TGTGCCAGTAGTATCTCCGAGGGCAATCAGCCCCAGCATTTT | CASSISEGNQPQHF
TRBJ2-7 | TRBD2 | TRBV5-1 | NA | TGCGCCAGCAAGGAAGCGCTAGCGGTCTACGAGCAGTACTTC | CASKEALAVYEQYF
TRBJ2-1 | NA | TRBV18 | NA | TGTGCCAGCTCACCACCGGGAGTCCCTGGGGATGAGCAGTTCTTC | CASSPPGVPGDEQFF
TRBJ2-7 | TRBD2 | TRBV30 | NA | TGTGCCTGGTCGTTTCGCGGGAGTTCTAGCGAGCAGTACTTC | CAWSFRGSSSEQYF
TRBJ1-1 | TRBD1 | TRBV12-3/TRBV12-4 | NA | TGTGCCAGCAGTCGACAGGGGTTGACTGAAGCTTTCTTT | CASSRQGLTEAFF
TRBJ1-2 | NA | TRBV3-1/TRBV3-2 | NA | TGTGCCAGCAGCCAAGGGGGGCCCTATGGCTACACCTTC | CASSQGGPYGYTF
TRBJ2-1 | TRBD2 | TRBV2 | NA | TGTGCCAGCGCAGCGGGAGGGTACAATGAGCAGTTCTTC | CASAAGGYNEQFF
TRBJ2-7 | NA | TRBV7-9 | NA | TGTGCCAGCAGCCCCGGGGCCTACGAGCAGTACTTC | CASSPGAYEQYF
TRBJ2-7 | TRBD1 | TRBV5-1 | NA | TGCGCCAGCACGATTGGGCGCGGGACAGGGGTTTACGAGCAGTACTTC | CASTIGRGTGVYEQYF
TRBJ2-1 | TRBD1 | TRBV7-6 | NA | TGTGCCAGCAGCTCGGGACAGGGGGCATGGCAGAATGAGCAGTTCTTC | CASSSGQGAWQNEQFF
TRBJ2-7 | TRBD2 | TRBV5-4 | NA | TGTGCCAGCAGCCTTAGCGGGAACCTCCCCTACGAGCAGTACTTC | CASSLSGNLPYEQYF
TRBJ1-5 | NA | TRBV7-8 | NA | TGTGCCAGCAGCTTAGCGGGGGGTTCGGGCAATCAGCCCCAGCATTTT | CASSLAGGSGNQPQHF
TRBJ2-1 | NA | TRBV9 | once | TGTGCCAGCAGCGTGGGAGGGGGAAGTGAGCAGTTCTTC | CASSVGGGSEQFF
TRBJ1-3 | NA | TRBV11-2 | NA | TGTGCCAGCACCCGGGGGGGTTCTGGAAACACCATATATTTT | CASTRGGSGNTIYF
TRBJ2-7 | NA | TRBV1 | NA | TGCACCAGCAGCCAAAAAAATACGGGACACTCCTACGAGCAGTACTTC | CTSSQKNTGHSYEQYF
TRBJ2-5 | NA | TRBV7-8 | NA | TGTGCCAGCAGCCTTTCGGGGGTTGGTGAGACCCAGTACTTC | CASSLSGVGETQYF
TRBJ1-2 | NA | TRBV7-2 | NA | TGTGCCAGCAGCTTAGCAACGGGCCTGGGGCTCGGTGGCTACACCTTC | CASSLATGLGLGGYTF
TRBJ1-1 | NA | TRBV12-3/TRBV12-4 | NA | TGTGCCAGCAGATCGACTCCTTCGGCAATCGCTTTCTTT | CASRSTPSAIAFF
TRBJ2-1 | NA | TRBV7-6 | NA | TGTGCCAGCAGCTTAGTACTGAGCTCCTACAATGAGCAGTTCTTC | CASSLVLSSYNEQFF
TRBJ1-1 | NA | TRBV18 | NA | TGTGCCAGCTCACCAAAGGCAGGTAGCGTAACTTTCTTT | CASSPKAGSVTFF
TRBJ2-1 | TRBD2 | TRBV5-1 | once | TGCGCCAGCAGCTTGGACGGGAGGGGATACAATGAGCAGTTCTTC | CASSLDGRGYNEQFF
TRBJ2-2 | TRBD1 | TRBV19 | NA | TGTGCCAGTAGTATAGGTGGGACAGGGGTCGGGGAGCTGTTTTTT | CASSIGGTGVGELFF
TRBJ1-1 | NA | TRBV10-3 | NA | TGTGCCATCAGGTCCCCATCCGGGGGGAACACTGAAGCTTTCTTT | CAIRSPSGGNTEAFF
TRBJ1-1 | TRBD1 | TRBV19 | NA | TGTGCCAGTACCGCCCCCCGGACAGGGGACACTGAAGCTTTCTTT | CASTAPRTGDTEAFF
TRBJ1-1 | TRBD1 | TRBV7-8 | few | TGTGCCAGCAGCTTAGCGCTCGGACAGGGACTCGGAGAAGCTTTCTTT | CASSLALGQGLGEAFF
TRBJ2-7 | NA | TRBV10-1 | NA | TGCGCCAGCAGTCCTAGCGTGACCTACGAGCAGTACTTC | CASSPSVTYEQYF
TRBJ1-1 | NA | TRBV19 | NA | TGTGCCAGTAGTATCACGTCTTGGAGTGAAGCTTTCTTT | CASSITSWSEAFF
TRBJ1-2 | NA | TRBV30 | NA | TGTGCCTGGAAGCGGGGCACCGCTGTTATAGGCTACACCTTC | CAWKRGTAVIGYTF
TRBJ2-2 | TRBD1 | TRBV4-1 | NA | TGCGCCAGCAGTCAACCTCCCGGACAGGGCGGCACCGGGGAGCTGTTTTTT | CASSQPPGQGGTGELFF
TRBJ2-1 | NA | TRBV20-1 | NA | TGCAGTCATTTCCAGGGGAATGAGCAGTTCTTC | CSHFQGNEQFF
TRBJ2-5 | NA | TRBV9 | NA | TGTGCCAGCAGCGTTTCTAGTGCCGGTCCCGGGGCCCAGTACTTC | CASSVSSAGPGAQYF
TRBJ2-5 | TRBD2 | TRBV5-4 | NA | TGTGCCAGCAGCTTGTGGACTAGCGATGAGACCCAGTACTTC | CASSLWTSDETQYF
TRBJ1-5 | NA | TRBV5-6 | NA | TGTGCCAGCAGCTTGGCGGGTCCCTATCAGCCCCAGCATTTT | CASSLAGPYQPQHF